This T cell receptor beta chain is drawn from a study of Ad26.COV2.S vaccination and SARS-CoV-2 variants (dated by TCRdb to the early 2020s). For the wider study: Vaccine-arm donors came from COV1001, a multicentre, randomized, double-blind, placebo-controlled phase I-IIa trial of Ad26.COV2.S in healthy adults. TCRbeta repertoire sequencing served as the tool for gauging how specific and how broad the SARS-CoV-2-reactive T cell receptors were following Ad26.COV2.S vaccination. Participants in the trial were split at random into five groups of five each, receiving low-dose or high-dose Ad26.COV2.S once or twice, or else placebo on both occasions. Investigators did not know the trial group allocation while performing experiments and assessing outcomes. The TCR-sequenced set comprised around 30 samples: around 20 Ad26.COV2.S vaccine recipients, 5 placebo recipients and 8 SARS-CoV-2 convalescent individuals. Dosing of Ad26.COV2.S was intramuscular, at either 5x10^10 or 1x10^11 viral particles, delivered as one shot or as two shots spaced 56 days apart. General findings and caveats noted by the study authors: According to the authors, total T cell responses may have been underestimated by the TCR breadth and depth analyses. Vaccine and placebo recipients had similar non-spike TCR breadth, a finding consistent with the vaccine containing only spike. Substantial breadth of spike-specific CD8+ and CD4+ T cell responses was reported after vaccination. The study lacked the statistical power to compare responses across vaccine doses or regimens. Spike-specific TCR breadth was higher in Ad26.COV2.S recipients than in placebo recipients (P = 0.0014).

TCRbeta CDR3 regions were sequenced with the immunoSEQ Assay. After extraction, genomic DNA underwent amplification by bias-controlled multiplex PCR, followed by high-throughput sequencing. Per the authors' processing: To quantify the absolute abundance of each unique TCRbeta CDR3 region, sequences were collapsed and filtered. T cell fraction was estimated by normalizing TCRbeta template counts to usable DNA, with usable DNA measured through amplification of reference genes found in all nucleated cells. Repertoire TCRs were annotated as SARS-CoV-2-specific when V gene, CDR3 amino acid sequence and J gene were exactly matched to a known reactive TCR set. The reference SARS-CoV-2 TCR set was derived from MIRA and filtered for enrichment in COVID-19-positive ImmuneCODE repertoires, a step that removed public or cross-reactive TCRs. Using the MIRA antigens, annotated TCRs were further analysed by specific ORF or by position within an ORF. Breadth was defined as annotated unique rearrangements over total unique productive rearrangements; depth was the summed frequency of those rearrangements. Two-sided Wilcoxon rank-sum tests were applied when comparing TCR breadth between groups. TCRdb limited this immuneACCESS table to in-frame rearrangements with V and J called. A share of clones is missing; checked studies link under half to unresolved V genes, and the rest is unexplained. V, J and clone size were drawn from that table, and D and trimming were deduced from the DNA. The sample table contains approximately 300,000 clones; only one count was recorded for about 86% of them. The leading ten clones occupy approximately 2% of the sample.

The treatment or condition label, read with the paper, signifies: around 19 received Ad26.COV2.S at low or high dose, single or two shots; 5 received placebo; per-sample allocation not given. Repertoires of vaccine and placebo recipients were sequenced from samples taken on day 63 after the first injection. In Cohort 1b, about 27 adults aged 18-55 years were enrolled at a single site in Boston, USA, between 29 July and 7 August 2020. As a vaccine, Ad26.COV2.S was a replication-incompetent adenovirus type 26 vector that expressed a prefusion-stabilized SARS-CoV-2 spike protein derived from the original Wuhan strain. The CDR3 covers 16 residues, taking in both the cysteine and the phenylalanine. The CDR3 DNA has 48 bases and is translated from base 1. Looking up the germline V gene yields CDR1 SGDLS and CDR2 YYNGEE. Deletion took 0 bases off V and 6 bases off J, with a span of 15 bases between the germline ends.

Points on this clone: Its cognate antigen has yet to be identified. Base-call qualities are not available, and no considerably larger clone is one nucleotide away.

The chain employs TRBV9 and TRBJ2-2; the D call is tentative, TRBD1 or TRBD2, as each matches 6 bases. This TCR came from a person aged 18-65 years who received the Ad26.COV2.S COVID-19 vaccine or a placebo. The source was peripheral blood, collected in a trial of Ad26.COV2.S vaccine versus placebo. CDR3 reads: CASSVVLARGAGELFF. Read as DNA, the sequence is TGTGCCAGCAGCGTAGTCCTAGCGAGGGGGGCCGGGGAGCTGTTTTTT.